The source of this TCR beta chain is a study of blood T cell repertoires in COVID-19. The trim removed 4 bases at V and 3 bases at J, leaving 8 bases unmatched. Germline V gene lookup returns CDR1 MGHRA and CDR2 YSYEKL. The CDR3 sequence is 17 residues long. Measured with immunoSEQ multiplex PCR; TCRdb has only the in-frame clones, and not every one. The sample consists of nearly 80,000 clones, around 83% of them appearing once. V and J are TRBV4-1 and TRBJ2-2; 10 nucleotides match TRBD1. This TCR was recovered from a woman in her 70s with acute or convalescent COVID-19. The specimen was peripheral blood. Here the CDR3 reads CASSRRTGGSDTGELFF. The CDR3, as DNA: TGCGCCAGCAGCCGTAGGACAGGGGGTTCTGACACCGGGGAGCTGTTTTTT.